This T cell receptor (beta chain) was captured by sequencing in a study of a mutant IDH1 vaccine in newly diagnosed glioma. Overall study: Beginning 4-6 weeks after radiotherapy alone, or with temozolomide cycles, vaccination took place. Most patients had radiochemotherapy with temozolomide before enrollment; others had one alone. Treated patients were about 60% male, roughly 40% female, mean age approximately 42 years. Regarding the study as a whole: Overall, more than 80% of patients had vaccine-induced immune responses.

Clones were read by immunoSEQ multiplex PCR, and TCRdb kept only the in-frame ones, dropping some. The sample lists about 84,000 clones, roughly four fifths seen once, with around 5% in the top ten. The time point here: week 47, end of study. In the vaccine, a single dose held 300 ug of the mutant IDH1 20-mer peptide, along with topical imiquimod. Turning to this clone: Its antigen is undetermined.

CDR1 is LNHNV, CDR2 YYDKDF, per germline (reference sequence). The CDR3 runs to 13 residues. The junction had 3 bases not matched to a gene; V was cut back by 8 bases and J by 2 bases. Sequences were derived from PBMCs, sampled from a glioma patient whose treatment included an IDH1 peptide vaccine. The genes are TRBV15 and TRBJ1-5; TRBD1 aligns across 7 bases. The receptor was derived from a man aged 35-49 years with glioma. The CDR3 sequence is CATRGQGNQPQHF. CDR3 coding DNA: TGTGCCACCCGAGGACAGGGCAATCAGCCCCAGCATTTT.